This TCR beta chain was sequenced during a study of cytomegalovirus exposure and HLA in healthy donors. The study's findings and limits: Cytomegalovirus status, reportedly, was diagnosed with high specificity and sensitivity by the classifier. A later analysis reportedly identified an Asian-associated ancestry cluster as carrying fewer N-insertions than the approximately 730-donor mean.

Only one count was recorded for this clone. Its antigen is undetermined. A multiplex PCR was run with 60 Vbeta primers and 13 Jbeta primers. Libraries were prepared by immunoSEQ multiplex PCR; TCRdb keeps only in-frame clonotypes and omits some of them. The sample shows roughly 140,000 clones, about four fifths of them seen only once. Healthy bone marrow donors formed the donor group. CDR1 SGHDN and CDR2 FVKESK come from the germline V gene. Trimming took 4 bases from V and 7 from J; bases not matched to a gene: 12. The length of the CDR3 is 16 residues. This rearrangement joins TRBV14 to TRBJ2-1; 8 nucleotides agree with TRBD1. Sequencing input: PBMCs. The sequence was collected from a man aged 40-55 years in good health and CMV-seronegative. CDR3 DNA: TGTGCCAGCAGCCGACAGGGGCGGGTAGGGACTAATGAGCAGTTCTTC. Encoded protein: CASSRQGRVGTNEQFF.